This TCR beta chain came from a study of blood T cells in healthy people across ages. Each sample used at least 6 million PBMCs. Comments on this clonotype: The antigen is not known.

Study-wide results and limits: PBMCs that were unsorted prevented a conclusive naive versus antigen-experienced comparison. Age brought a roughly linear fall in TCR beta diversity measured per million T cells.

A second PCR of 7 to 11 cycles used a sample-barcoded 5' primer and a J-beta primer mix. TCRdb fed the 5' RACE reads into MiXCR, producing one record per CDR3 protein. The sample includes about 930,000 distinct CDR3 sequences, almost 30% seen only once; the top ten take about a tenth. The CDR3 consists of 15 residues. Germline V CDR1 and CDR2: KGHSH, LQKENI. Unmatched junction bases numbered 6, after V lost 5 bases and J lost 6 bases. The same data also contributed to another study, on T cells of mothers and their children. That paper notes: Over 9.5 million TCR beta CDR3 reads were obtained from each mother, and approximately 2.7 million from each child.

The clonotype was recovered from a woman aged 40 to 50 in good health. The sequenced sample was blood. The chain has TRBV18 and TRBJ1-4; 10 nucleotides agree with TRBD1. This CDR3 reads CASSSRQGADEKLFF. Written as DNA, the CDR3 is TGTGCCAGCTCATCTAGACAGGGGGCGGATGAAAAACTGTTTTTT. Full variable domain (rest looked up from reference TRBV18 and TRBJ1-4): NAGVMQNPRHLVRRRGQEARLRCSPMKGHSHVYWYRQLPEEGLKFMVYLQKENIIDESGMPKERFSAEFPKEGPSILRIQQVVRGDSAAYFCASSSRQGADEKLFFGSGTQLSVL.